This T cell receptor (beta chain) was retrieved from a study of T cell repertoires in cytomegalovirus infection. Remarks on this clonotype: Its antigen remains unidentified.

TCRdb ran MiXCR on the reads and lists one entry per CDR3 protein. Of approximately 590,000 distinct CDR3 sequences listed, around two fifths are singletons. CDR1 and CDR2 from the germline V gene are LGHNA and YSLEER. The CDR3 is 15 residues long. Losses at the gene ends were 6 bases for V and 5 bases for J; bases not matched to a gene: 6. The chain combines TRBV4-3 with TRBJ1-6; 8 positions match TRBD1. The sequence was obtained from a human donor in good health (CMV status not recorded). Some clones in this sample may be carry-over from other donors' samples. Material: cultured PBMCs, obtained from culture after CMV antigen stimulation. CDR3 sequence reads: CASSNTGQDNSPLHF. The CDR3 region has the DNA TGCGCCAGCAGTAACACGGGACAGGATAATTCACCCCTCCACTTT.